This T cell receptor (beta chain) stems from a study of Ad26.COV2.S vaccination and SARS-CoV-2 variants. Study-level background: Among those in the COV1001 Ad26.COV2.S trial arm was the donor.

Treatment noted: some 20 received Ad26.COV2.S at low or high dose, single or two shots; about five received placebo; per-sample allocation not given. Sampling happened 63 days after the first vaccine or placebo injection. In the vaccine, an Ad26 vector expressed the SARS-CoV-2 spike of the Wuhan strain. J gave up 8 bases and V 5 bases, and 6 bases lay outside the gene matches. CDR1 is MNHNS and CDR2 is SASEGT in the germline V gene. The CDR3 has 13 amino acids. Clones were sequenced by immunoSEQ multiplex PCR, and TCRdb holds only the in-frame ones, with some missing. The table records a few hundred thousand clones, 90% of them present only once.

The sequence was collected from a person aged 18-65 years who received the Ad26.COV2.S COVID-19 vaccine or a placebo. The chain couples TRBV6-1 to TRBJ1-2, with 9 bases fitting TRBD1. The source material was peripheral blood, sampled in a trial of Ad26.COV2.S vaccine versus placebo. Here the CDR3 reads CASSQTGGTGYTF. CDR3 bases: TGTGCCAGCAGTCAGACAGGGGGTACCGGCTACACCTTC.